This T cell receptor (beta chain) originates from a study of B cell selection in AIRE deficiency. TCRdb's table, derived via immunoSEQ multiplex PCR, lists solely in-frame clones and lacks some. This sample has some 25,000 clones, with just under 97% found just once. General observations from the study: Of a few thousand shared Treg TCRbeta sequences, about 32% were healthy-only, just over 9% patient-only.

V lost 0 bases to trimming and J lost 4 bases; unmatched junction nucleotides: 3. CDR1 and CDR2 (germline): MNHEY, SVGAGI. The CDR3 sequence is 16 residues long. Sorting defined conventional CD4 T cells as CD4+CD127+. To note about this clone: The antigen is not known.

The genes are TRBV6-5 and TRBJ2-6, with 7 bases lining up with TRBD2. Sequenced material: conventional CD4+ T cells sorted from PBMCs. The receptor was derived from a human donor with AIRE deficiency. The CDR3 loop reads CASSYSRGSGANVLTF. CDR3 bases: TGTGCCAGCAGTTACTCGCGGGGGTCAGGGGCCAACGTCCTGACTTTC.